Below, one T cell receptor beta chain is given with its context. This entry comes from a study of blood T cell repertoires in COVID-19. Study summary: From the United States, Italy and Spain came samples of acute and convalescent COVID-19. PBMCs, B-cell-depleted T cells, or T cells were the source of the cDNA or gDNA that made up the material.

Trimming pared 0 bases from V and 5 bases from J, leaving 4 bases between. This CDR3 has 11 residues. CDR1 is DFQATT, CDR2 SNEGSKA, per germline (reference sequence). Authors' data handling: Estimates of nucleated cell counts were drawn from the amplification of reference gene primers. The method was immunoSEQ multiplex PCR; TCRdb's version includes in-frame clones alone and lacks a portion of them. Clone size and V and J calls were adopted from that table, with D and trimming inferred from the DNA. The table records 200,000 to 300,000 clones, about 83% of them present only once. The source of this sequence is a man between 50 and 59 years old with acute or convalescent COVID-19. The specimen was peripheral blood. The V and J genes are TRBV20-1 and TRBJ2-5, with D unclear. The CDR3 region is CSARDRETQYF. Here the CDR3 DNA reads TGCAGTGCTAGAGATCGGGAGACCCAGTACTTC.